This is a list of T cell receptor beta chains from one sample in a study of OX40 agonist ivuxolimab in advanced cancers. Profiling relied on immunoSEQ multiplex PCR, and the TCRdb table lists in-frame clones only, not all of them. The profile shows 60,000 to 85,000 clones, 77% of them singletons. The sample was CD4+ or CD8+ T cells sorted from blood, taken in a trial of the OX40 agonist ivuxolimab. These receptors all stem from an adult with an advanced solid tumor such as melanoma, head and neck, liver or kidney cancer. The CDR3 runs from the conserved cysteine through the conserved F or W. D genes are given only for firm matches. Some rows mark clone size as missing; the rest say once, few, many or name a class of expanded clone.

>TRBJ2-1|NA|TRBV4-1|TRBD2
TGCGCCAGCAGCCAAGTTAGGCCGGGACTAGCCAACAATGAGCAGTTCTTC
CASSQVRPGLANNEQFF
>TRBJ1-4|NA|TRBV15|TRBD1
TGTGCCACCAGCTCCCAGGACAGGTCCAATGAAAAACTGTTTTTT
CATSSQDRSNEKLFF
>TRBJ2-7|once|TRBV5-4|NA
TGTGCCCGTATTAAAAGGGACATGGCGCCCTACGAGCAGTACTTC
CARIKRDMAPYEQYF
>TRBJ2-3|NA|TRBV5-1|TRBD1
TGCGCCAGCAGCTGGGACAGGGCCGCGGGAGATACGCAGTATTTT
CASSWDRAAGDTQYF
>TRBJ1-4|NA|TRBV10-3|TRBD1
TGTGCCATCAGTGCTACAGGGGGCGGAGAAAAACTGTTTTTT
CAISATGGGEKLFF
>TRBJ2-7|NA|TRBV18|NA
TGTGCCAGCGCCGGGGGCAGGCAGTCCTTCGAGCAGTACTTC
CASAGGRQSFEQYF
>TRBJ1-1|NA|TRBV30|TRBD1
TGTGCCTGGAGAGTCCCTGACAGGGCCGGGGACACTGAAGCTTTCTTT
CAWRVPDRAGDTEAFF
>TRBJ2-5|NA|TRBV19|NA
TGTGCCAGTAGACAGACCCCAGGTGCCCAGTACTTC
CASRQTPGAQYF
>TRBJ1-4|NA|TRBV2|NA
TGTGCCAGCAGTAACAGGGAATACGAAAAACTGTTTTTT
CASSNREYEKLFF
>TRBJ1-2|once|TRBV6-5|NA
TGTGCCAGCAGTTTCCCGGGGGCGTCTATGCACTATGGCTACACCTTC
CASSFPGASMHYGYTF
>TRBJ2-1|few|TRBV7-2|NA
TGTGCCAGCAGCTTTTTCAATGAGCAGTTCTTC
CASSFFNEQFF
>TRBJ2-7|NA|TRBV7-8|TRBD1
TGTGCCAGCAGCCCCCACAGGGGGAACGAGCAGTACTTC
CASSPHRGNEQYF
>TRBJ1-3|NA|TRBV12-5|TRBD1
TGTGCTAGTGGTGCCGGACAGGCAAACTCTGGAAACACCATATATTTT
CASGAGQANSGNTIYF
>TRBJ1-1|NA|TRBV10-1|NA
TGCGCCAGCAGTGAGTCAATAGGGTGGAACACTGAAGCTTTCTTT
CASSESIGWNTEAFF
>TRBJ1-5|NA|TRBV19|NA
TGTGCCAGTACCATCGGGCAGCCAAACAATCAGCCCCAGCATTTT
CASTIGQPNNQPQHF
>TRBJ2-5|NA|TRBV30|TRBD2
TGTGCCTGGCGGCTGACTAGCGGGGGGGCCCGGGAGACCCAGTACTTC
CAWRLTSGGARETQYF
>TRBJ2-5|few|TRBV10-1|TRBD2
TGCGCCAGCAGTGAGTCACTAGCGTCGCAGACCCAGTACTTC
CASSESLASQTQYF
>TRBJ2-2|NA|TRBV2|NA
TGTGCCAGCAACCGGGACACCTACACCGGGGAGCTGTTTTTT
CASNRDTYTGELFF
>TRBJ2-2|NA|TRBV30|TRBD2
TGTGCCTGGAGAGTTGCTCGGGGGGGCACCGGGGAGCTGTTTTTT
CAWRVARGGTGELFF
>TRBJ1-2|once|TRBV5-4|TRBD1
TGTGCCAGCAGCTTGGGACAGGGGGCTCAATGGGGAGGCTACACCTTC
CASSLGQGAQWGGYTF
>TRBJ2-5|NA|TRBV4-1|NA
TGCGCCAGCAGCCAGGAGGCTGGGGGCGGGGGGACCCAGTACTTC
CASSQEAGGGGTQYF
>TRBJ2-5|NA|TRBV20-1|NA
TGCAGTGCTAGGGGTGGGACCCAGTACTTC
CSARGGTQYF
>TRBJ2-3|NA|TRBV7-8|NA
TGTGCCAGCAGCGAGCTGGCACCTCGGGGGTGGGTCGATACGCAGTATTTT
CASSELAPRGWVDTQYF
>TRBJ2-5|NA|TRBV2|NA
TGTGCCAGCAGTGAAGGGCAGATGGGGACCCAGTACTTC
CASSEGQMGTQYF
>TRBJ2-1|once|TRBV11-2|NA
TGTGCCAGCAGAGTCGTCTTAGATGAGCAGTTCTTC
CASRVVLDEQFF
>TRBJ1-5|few|TRBV7-8|NA
TGTGCCAGCAGCTACGATAAGGGCAATCAGCCCCAGCATTTT
CASSYDKGNQPQHF
>TRBJ1-6|NA|TRBV18|NA
TGTGCCAGCTCACCTCGGGGACGGTCTGTGGACCTCCACTTT
CASSPRGRSVDLHF
>TRBJ2-5|once|TRBV7-8|NA
TGTGCCAGCAGCTTTAGCACAGGGCAAGAGACCCAGTACTTC
CASSFSTGQETQYF
>TRBJ1-1|NA|TRBV27|TRBD1
TGTGCCAGCAGTCCCCGCCGGACAGGTAACACTGAAGCTTTCTTT
CASSPRRTGNTEAFF
>TRBJ2-2|once|TRBV5-1|TRBD2
TGCGCCAGCAGCCCGACACTGACTAGCGGGAGCACCGGGGAGCTGTTTTTT
CASSPTLTSGSTGELFF
>TRBJ1-1|NA|TRBV18|NA
TGTGCCAGCTCACCACAATCTGGAACTGAAGCTTTCTTT
CASSPQSGTEAFF